One sample yielded the 21 T cell receptor beta chains listed below, sequenced in a study of post-analysis software for immune sequencing data. These receptors have no known antigen. Prepared TCR beta cDNA libraries contained unique molecular identifiers. In TCRdb, the PCR reads were re-called with MiXCR into one record per CDR3 protein. The sample holds more than 450,000 distinct CDR3 sequences; roughly 40% are singletons and the top ten take more than 1.5%. General study results and limits: Compared with controls, patients had more of about five TRBV segments, including TRBV5-6, TRBV5-1 and TRBV20-1.

Sequencing was done on a sample of blood. The source of these receptors is a girl aged 5 to 17 with multiple sclerosis.

The rearrangement uses TRBV7-6 and TRBJ2-7, with TRBD2 matching 9 bases. Germline V gene lookup returns CDR1 SGHVS and CDR2 FNYEAQ. After removal of 5 bases from V and 3 bases from J, the junction contained 5 bases not matched to a gene. The CDR3 runs to 14 residues. CDR3 DNA: TGTGCCAGCAGCCGGACTAGCGTCTTCTACGAGCAGTACTTC. It encodes CASSRTSVFYEQYF.

Of note for this clonotype: One end of the junction fails to match germline, which may point to a read error. This chain connects TRBV5-1 to TRBJ2-3, with TRBD1 identical over 9 bases. Germline V CDR1 and CDR2: SGHRS, YFSETQ. The CDR3 length is 15 residues. This chain's CDR3 is CASSLDRGGVDTQYF. The CDR3 bases are TGCGCCAGCAGTTTGGACAGGGGAGGGGTAGATACGCAGTATTTT. The full variable domain, its missing parts supplied by reference TRBV5-1 and TRBJ2-3, is KAGVTQTPRYLIKTRGQQVTLSCSPISGHRSVSWYQQTPGQGLQFLFEYFSETQRNKGNFPGRFSGRQFSNSRSEMNVSTLELGDSALYLCASSLDRGGVDTQYFGPGTRLTVL.

The chain joins TRBV7-8 to TRBJ2-7, with D perhaps given as TRBD1 or TRBD2 (5 bases each). The germline gives CDR1 SGHVS, CDR2 FQNEAQ. Trimming cost V 8 bases and J 5 bases, with 19 bases left between them. CDR3 length: 14 residues. CDR3 nucleotides: TGTGCCAGCTGCCGAGGGGAGAATGGAGACGAGCAGTACTTC. Translating gives CASCRGENGDEQYF.

J is TRBJ2-7 and V is TRBV5-1; 9 nucleotides line up with TRBD2. V was clipped by 4 bases and J by 2 bases; unmatched bases: 7. The CDR3 sequence is 15 residues long. Germline-derived CDR1 and CDR2 are SGHRS and YFSETQ. CDR3 loop: CASSPSGGLTYEQYF. In DNA form, the CDR3 reads TGCGCCAGCAGCCCGAGCGGGGGGCTTACCTACGAGCAGTACTTC.

This clonotype was detected only a few times. The J gene is TRBJ2-1, the V gene TRBV7-8, with 9 bases lining up with TRBD1. CDR1 and CDR2 (germline): SGHVS, FQNEAQ. The CDR3 extends over 16 amino acids. Germline trimming cut 4 bases from V and 7 bases from J; bases unmatched to any gene: 11. This chain's CDR3 is CASSSPGQGHRNEQFF. CDR3 bases: TGTGCCAGCAGCTCCCCCGGACAGGGGCATAGGAATGAGCAGTTCTTC.

The chain combines TRBV27 with TRBJ2-7; a possible D gene is TRBD1 (5 bases). The germline V and J ends were trimmed by 0 bases and 5 bases, with 14 bases remaining between them. This CDR3 is 15 amino acids long. The germline V gene has CDR1 MNHEY and CDR2 SMNVEV (reference sequence). CDR3 nucleotide sequence: TGTGCCAGCAGTTTATCCGTCCAGGGTTGGGACGAGCAGTACTTC. It is translated as CASSLSVQGWDEQYF.

A few counts support this clonotype. The V and J genes are TRBV3-1 and TRBJ1-2; 9 positions match TRBD1. Germline loops: CDR1 LGHDT, CDR2 YNNKEL (reference sequence). CDR3 length: 14 amino acids. V lost 4 bases and J lost 6; bases outside the gene matches: 6. CDR3 region: CASSRTGDKDGYTF. The CDR3 nucleotides read TGTGCCAGCAGCCGGACAGGGGATAAGGATGGCTACACCTTC.

This rearrangement joins TRBV20-1 to TRBJ1-1; 7 nucleotides align to TRBD1. The V segment lost 6 bases and the J segment 0 bases; nucleotides outside the gene matches: 7. Germline-derived CDR1 and CDR2 are DFQATT and SNEGSKA (reference sequence). The CDR3 is 14 residues long. The CDR3 nucleotides read TGCAGTGCCCGACCAGGGGGTGTGAACACTGAAGCTTTCTTT. Translation: CSARPGGVNTEAFF.

The sample holds a few counts of this clonotype. The chain recombines TRBV12-3 or TRBV12-4 with TRBJ2-7, with TRBD2 as a possible D gene (7 bases). The CDR3 is 15 amino acids. The ends were cut back, 1 base at V and 4 bases at J, with 14 bases in the middle. The CDR3 here is CASSLGGGIGYEQYF. CDR3 nucleotides: TGTGCCAGCAGTTTAGGGGGGGGCATTGGATACGAGCAGTACTTC.

This clonotype was observed a few times. This rearrangement joins TRBV28 to TRBJ2-3; 7 bases match TRBD2. Germline-derived CDR1 and CDR2 are MDHEN and SYDVKM. CDR3 length: 16 residues. J lost 5 bases, V lost 2 bases, and 10 bases had no gene match. CDR3 DNA sequence: TGTGCCAGCAGTTTAACGGGTCGCAGGGAGGGAGATACGCAGTATTTT. This sequence encodes CASSLTGRREGDTQYF.

V is TRBV7-2 and J is TRBJ2-5, with D hard to call. The J call may be mistaken, given a closer DNA end match to TRBJ2-7. The CDR3 contains 15 residues. The germline gives CDR1 SGHTA, CDR2 FQGNSA. CDR3 DNA: TGTGCCAGCAGCTTAGCAGGGATTGATACGTACGAGCAGTACTTC. Residues: CASSLAGIDTYEQYF.

CDR3 sequence reads: CASRQEGTNYGYTF. The CDR3 DNA reads TGTGCCAGCCGGCAGGAGGGGACCAACTATGGCTACACCTTC. The rearrangement uses TRBV2 and TRBJ1-2, with D possibly TRBD1 on 5 matching bases. CDR3 length equals 14 residues. The V gene lost 8 bases and the J gene lost 2 bases, with 15 bases spanning the gap. Germline values: CDR1 SNHLY, CDR2 FYNNEI.

The V call is TRBV29-1, the J call TRBJ1-2; 9 bases align to TRBD1. This CDR3 has 14 residues. The V and J ends lost 6 bases and 3 bases, in that order; junction bases with no gene match: 8. CDR1 and CDR2 (germline): SQVTM, ANQGSEA. CDR3 sequence reads: CSVLFRQGDYGYTF. In nucleotides, the CDR3 is TGCAGCGTCCTCTTTAGACAGGGGGACTATGGCTACACCTTC.

This chain joins TRBV6-5 and TRBJ2-1; 12 positions agree with TRBD2. V dropped 4 bases and J dropped 9; count of bases not matched to a gene: 7. The CDR3 sequence is 15 residues long. Germline lookup yields CDR1 MNHEY and CDR2 SVGAGI. CDR3: CASSFSGLAGREQFF. The CDR3 nucleotides read TGTGCCAGCAGTTTTTCGGGACTAGCGGGTCGTGAGCAGTTCTTC.

This clonotype was found a few times. An end of the junction differs from the germline gene, which may be a read error. This chain connects TRBV7-2 to TRBJ2-6; TRBD1 might be the D (5 bases). Looked up from germline, CDR1 is SGHTA and CDR2 is FQGNSA. The CDR3 has 15 amino acids. CDR3 region: CASSLRVSGANVPTF. The CDR3, as DNA: TGTGCCAGCAGCCTCAGGGTCTCTGGGGCCAACGTCCCGACTTTC.

The rearrangement joins TRBV5-1 to TRBJ2-1; possibly TRBD2 for D (5 bases). Trimming removed 0 bases from V and 4 bases from J, with 11 bases in between. This CDR3 comprises 15 residues. The germline V gene encodes CDR1 SGHRS and CDR2 YFSETQ. For the CDR3, the DNA is TGCGCCAGCAGCTTGGGTAGCGCCCAATACAATGAGCAGTTCTTC. The encoded protein is CASSLGSAQYNEQFF.

The chain employs TRBV5-1 and TRBJ1-1, with D possibly TRBD1 on 5 matching bases. The V end lost 4 bases, the J end lost 1 base, and 17 bases lay between the germline ends. Germline CDR1 is SGHRS and CDR2 is YFSETQ. The CDR3 is made up of 16 amino acids. The CDR3 sequence is CASSVRPQGQNTEAFF. The CDR3 nucleotides are TGCGCCAGCAGCGTCAGACCCCAGGGTCAGAACACTGAAGCTTTCTTT. Drawing the rest from reference TRBV5-1 and TRBJ1-1, the complete variable domain is KAGVTQTPRYLIKTRGQQVTLSCSPISGHRSVSWYQQTPGQGLQFLFEYFSETQRNKGNFPGRFSGRQFSNSRSEMNVSTLELGDSALYLCASSVRPQGQNTEAFFGQGTRLTVV.

This chain connects TRBV20-1 to TRBJ1-3; D remains ambiguous. The CDR3 spans 14 residues. Germline V lookup: CDR1 DFQATT, CDR2 SNEGSKA (reference sequence). The V gene lost 0 bases and the J gene lost 3 bases, with 9 bases spanning the gap. Here the CDR3 reads CSARDQTHGNTIYF. CDR3 bases: TGCAGTGCTAGAGATCAAACACATGGAAACACCATATATTTT.

The V call is TRBV6-5, the J call TRBJ2-4; perhaps TRBD1 as D (6 bases). V was clipped by 4 bases and J by 3 bases, with 10 bases between them. Germline lookup yields CDR1 MNHEY and CDR2 SVGAGI. The CDR3 spans 14 residues. This chain's CDR3 is CASSSTGFKNIQYF. CDR3 DNA sequence: TGTGCCAGCAGTTCGACAGGCTTCAAAAACATTCAGTACTTC.

This clonotype was found a few times. The V and J genes are TRBV28 and TRBJ2-5, with 11 bases aligning to TRBD2. The CDR3 has 17 residues. V lost 6 bases, J lost 3 bases, and 12 bases stayed unmatched. The V gene's germline CDR1 is MDHEN and CDR2 SYDVKM. CDR3 sequence reads: CASRTTLRLAGKETQYF. DNA of the CDR3: TGTGCCAGCAGAACGACTCTCCGACTAGCGGGAAAAGAGACCCAGTACTTC.

The rearrangement uses TRBV18 and TRBJ2-4; 9 bases are shared with TRBD1. J lost 5 bases, V lost 0 bases, and 5 bases had no gene match. This CDR3 contains 16 residues. Germline V gene sequence: CDR1 KGHSH, CDR2 LQKENI. CDR3 nucleotide sequence: TGTGCCAGCTCACCACCGAACAGGGGGCTAGAAAACATTCAGTACTTC. This sequence encodes CASSPPNRGLENIQYF. Full variable domain (outside the CDR3, taken from reference TRBV18 and TRBJ2-4): NAGVMQNPRHLVRRRGQEARLRCSPMKGHSHVYWYRQLPEEGLKFMVYLQKENIIDESGMPKERFSAEFPKEGPSILRIQQVVRGDSAAYFCASSPPNRGLENIQYFGAGTRLSVL.